The T cell receptor beta chain under discussion was sequenced for a study of blood T cell repertoires in COVID-19 (dated by TCRdb to 2019 to 2021). With regard to the full study: Collaborator samples came from the United States, Italy and Spain and covered acute and convalescent phases of COVID-19. The material from the prospective study consisted of cDNA or gDNA derived from T cells, B-cell-depleted T cells, or PBMCs. The sample metadata nearly always contained a de-identified subject ID, COVID-19 status, age in years and sex. A freely available public database, intended as a resource for researchers studying the immune response to SARS-CoV-2, is where the repertoires were released. Subjects who had been exposed to COVID-19, were actively infected with it, or had recovered from it provided the deeply sampled blood TCRbeta repertoires that made up the dataset. Where HLA class I and class II types were available, the types were taken from metadata supplied by the sample provider, not from assay-based typing. The samples were drawn from two sources: the first 160 participants of the ongoing ImmuneRACE study, and over 950 subjects contributed by 6 global collaborators.

Each collaborating institution followed its own protocols to collect whole blood in K2EDTA tubes. For TCRbeta analysis, collaborator samples were shipped as frozen whole blood, as isolated PBMCs, or as DNA extracted from either sample type. TCRbeta CDR3 regions were amplified from genomic DNA by means of the immunoSEQ Assay, a bias-controlled multiplex PCR. The paper's processing steps were these. Nucleated cell counts per sample were estimated from amplification of reference gene primers within the assay. Sequence reads were collapsed and filtered to measure the absolute abundance of every unique TCRbeta CDR3 rearrangement. For each sample, productive Simpson clonality was calculated as the square root of Simpson's diversity index over productive rearrangements. Entries here come from immuneACCESS through TCRdb and include only in-frame sequences with V and J called. Some clones fail to appear in such tables; in the studies checked, an unresolved V gene covers under half of the shortfall, and the cause of the remainder is unknown. V and J calls and clone size are those listed in that table; D and trimming were worked out from the DNA. The sample has about 71,000 clones on record, approximately 90% of them singletons. The biggest ten clones account for roughly 2% of the sample.

Overall results and qualifications from the work: The quantity of clinical and demographic metadata differed by source and by participant and was supplied without curation.

Including the terminal cysteine and phenylalanine, the CDR3 comprises 16 residues. CDR3 DNA only is kept here, 48 bases in frame from base 1. Looking up the germline V gene yields CDR1 KGHSH and CDR2 LQKENI. For this chain, trimming is 6 bases at the V end and 5 bases at the J end, and the number of junction bases without a gene match is 6. For this clone: Its antigen specificity is not known. No much larger clone is present one base from it, and per-base qualities are unavailable.

Recombination linked TRBV18 to TRBJ1-6; TRBD1 agrees with 11 junctional bases. This sequence originates from a man between 25 and 39 years old with acute or convalescent COVID-19. The material sequenced was peripheral blood. The CDR3 has the sequence CASSRTGGVNNSPLHF. The DNA sequence reads TGTGCCAGCTCCAGGACAGGGGGCGTCAATAATTCACCCCTCCACTTT.